This T cell receptor (beta chain) was sequenced in a study of blood T cell repertoires in COVID-19. Study summary: Material from acute and convalescent COVID-19 was sourced from the United States, Italy and Spain. Nucleic acid was either cDNA or gDNA, and it came from T cells, B-cell-depleted T cells, or PBMCs.

In the source study's methods: Reference gene primer amplification gave nucleated cell count estimates. Here immunoSEQ multiplex PCR was the method, and the copy in TCRdb shows in-frame clones only, minus some. V, J and clone size are those of that table, while D and trimming were read from the DNA. The profile covers some 150,000 clones, with about four fifths appearing a single time and 5% taken by the ten largest. CDR3 size: 15 residues. Trimming took 0 bases from V and 3 from J, leaving 9 bases between them. Germline CDR1 is SGHRS and CDR2 is YFSETQ. Patients from Seattle were sampled longitudinally, starting during active infection.

J is TRBJ1-4 and V is TRBV5-1; a weak D match, TRBD1 (5 bases). Source material: peripheral blood. The receptor was isolated from a woman in her 70s with COVID-19, enrolled during active disease. CDR3 nucleotide sequence: TGCGCCAGCAGCTTGGTCGGGGGTTCTAATGAAAAACTGTTTTTT. It is translated as CASSLVGGSNEKLFF.